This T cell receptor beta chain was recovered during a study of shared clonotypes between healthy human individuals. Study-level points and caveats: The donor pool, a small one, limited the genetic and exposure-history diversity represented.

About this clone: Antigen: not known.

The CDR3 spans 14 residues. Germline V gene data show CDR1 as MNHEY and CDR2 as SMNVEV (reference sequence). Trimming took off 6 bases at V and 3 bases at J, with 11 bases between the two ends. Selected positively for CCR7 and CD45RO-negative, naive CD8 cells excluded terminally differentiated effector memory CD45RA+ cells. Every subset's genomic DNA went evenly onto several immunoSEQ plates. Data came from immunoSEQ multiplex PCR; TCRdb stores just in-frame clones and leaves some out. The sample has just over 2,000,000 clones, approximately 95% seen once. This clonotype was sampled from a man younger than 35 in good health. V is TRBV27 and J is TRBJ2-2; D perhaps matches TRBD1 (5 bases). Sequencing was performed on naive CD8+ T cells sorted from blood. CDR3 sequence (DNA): TGTGCCAGCAGAACACCAGGGTACACCGGGGAGCTGTTTTTT. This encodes CASRTPGYTGELFF.